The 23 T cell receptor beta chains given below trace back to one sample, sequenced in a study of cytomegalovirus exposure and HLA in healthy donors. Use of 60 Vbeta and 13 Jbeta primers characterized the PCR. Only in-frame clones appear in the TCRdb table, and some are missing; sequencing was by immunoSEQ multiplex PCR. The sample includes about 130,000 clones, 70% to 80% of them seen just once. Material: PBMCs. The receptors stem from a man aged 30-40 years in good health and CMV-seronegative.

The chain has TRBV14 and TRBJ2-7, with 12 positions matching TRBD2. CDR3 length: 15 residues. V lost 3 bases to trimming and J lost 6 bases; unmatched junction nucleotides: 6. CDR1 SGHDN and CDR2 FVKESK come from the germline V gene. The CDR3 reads CASSHGLAGKGEQYF. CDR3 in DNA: TGTGCCAGCAGCCATGGACTAGCGGGAAAGGGCGAGCAGTACTTC.

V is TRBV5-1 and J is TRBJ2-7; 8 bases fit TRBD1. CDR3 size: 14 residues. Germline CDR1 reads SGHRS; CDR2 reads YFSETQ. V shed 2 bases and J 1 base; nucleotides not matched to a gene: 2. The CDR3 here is CASSFTGGSYEQYF. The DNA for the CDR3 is TGCGCCAGCAGCTTCACAGGGGGATCCTACGAGCAGTACTTC.

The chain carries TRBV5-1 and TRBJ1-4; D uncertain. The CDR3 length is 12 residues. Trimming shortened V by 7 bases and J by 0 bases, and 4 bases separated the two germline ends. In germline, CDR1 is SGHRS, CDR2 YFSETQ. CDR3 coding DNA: TGCGCCAGCTCCGCAACTAATGAAAAACTGTTTTTT. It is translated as CASSATNEKLFF.

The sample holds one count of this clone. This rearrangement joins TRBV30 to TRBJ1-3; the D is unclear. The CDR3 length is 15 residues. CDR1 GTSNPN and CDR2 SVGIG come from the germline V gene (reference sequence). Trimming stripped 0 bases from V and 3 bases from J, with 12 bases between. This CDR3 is CAWSVLYGYGNTIYF. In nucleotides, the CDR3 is TGTGCCTGGAGTGTACTGTATGGTTATGGAAACACCATATATTTT.

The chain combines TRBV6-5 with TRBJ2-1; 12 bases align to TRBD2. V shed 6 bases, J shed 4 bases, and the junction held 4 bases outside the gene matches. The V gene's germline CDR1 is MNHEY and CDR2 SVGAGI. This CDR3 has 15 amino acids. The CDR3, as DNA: TGTGCCAGCAGCCTCCTAGCGGGAGGGTACAATGAGCAGTTCTTC. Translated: CASSLLAGGYNEQFF.

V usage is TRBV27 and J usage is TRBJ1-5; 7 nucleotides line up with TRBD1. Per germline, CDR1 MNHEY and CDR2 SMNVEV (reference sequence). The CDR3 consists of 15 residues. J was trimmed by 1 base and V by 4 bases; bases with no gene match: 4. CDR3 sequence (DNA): TGTGCCAGCAGTTCAGGGGGAGAAAGCAATCAGCCCCAGCATTTT. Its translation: CASSSGGESNQPQHF.

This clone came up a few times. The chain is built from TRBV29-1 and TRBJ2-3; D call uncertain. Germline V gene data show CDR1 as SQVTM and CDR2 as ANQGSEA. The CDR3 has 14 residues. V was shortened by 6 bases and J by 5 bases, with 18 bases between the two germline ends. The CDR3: CSVPEWLSRDTQYF. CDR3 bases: TGCAGCGTCCCGGAGTGGCTTTCCCGAGATACGCAGTATTTT.

This CDR3 reads CASSGLSYNEQFF. The CDR3 DNA reads as TGTGCCAGCAGCGGACTTTCCTACAATGAGCAGTTCTTC. This chain joins TRBV9 and TRBJ2-1; D is uncertain. This CDR3 is built from 13 residues. Per the germline V gene, CDR1 is SGDLS and CDR2 is YYNGEE. V was shortened by 3 bases and J by 1 base, with 5 bases between the two germline ends.

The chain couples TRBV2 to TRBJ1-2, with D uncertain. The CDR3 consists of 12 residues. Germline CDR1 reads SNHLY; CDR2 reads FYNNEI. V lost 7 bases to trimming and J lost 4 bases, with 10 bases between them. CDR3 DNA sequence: TGTGCCAGCACCCACTTCCCCTATGGCTACACCTTC. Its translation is CASTHFPYGYTF.

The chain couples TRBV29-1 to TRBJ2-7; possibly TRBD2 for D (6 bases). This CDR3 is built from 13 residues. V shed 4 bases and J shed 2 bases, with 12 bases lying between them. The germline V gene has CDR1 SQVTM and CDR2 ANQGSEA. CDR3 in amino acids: CSVAPGVAYEQYF. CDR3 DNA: TGCAGCGTTGCCCCGGGAGTTGCCTACGAGCAGTACTTC.

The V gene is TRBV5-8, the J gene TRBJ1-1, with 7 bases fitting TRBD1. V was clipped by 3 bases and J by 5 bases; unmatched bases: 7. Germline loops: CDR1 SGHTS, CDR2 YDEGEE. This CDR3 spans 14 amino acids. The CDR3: CASSYPTGMTEAFF. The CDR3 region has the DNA TGTGCCAGCAGCTACCCGACAGGGATGACTGAAGCTTTCTTT.

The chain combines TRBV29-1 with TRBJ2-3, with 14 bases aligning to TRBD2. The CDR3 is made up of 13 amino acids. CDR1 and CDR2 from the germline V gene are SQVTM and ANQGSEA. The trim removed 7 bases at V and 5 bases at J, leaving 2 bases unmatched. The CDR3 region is CSAGLAGVDTQYF. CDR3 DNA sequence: TGCAGCGCGGGACTAGCGGGAGTAGATACGCAGTATTTT.

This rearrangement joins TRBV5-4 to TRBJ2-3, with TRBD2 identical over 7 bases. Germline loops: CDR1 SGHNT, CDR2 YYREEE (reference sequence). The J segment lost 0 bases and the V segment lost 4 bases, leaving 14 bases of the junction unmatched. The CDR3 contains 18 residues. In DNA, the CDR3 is TGTGCCAGCAGCCGGGGGGTAGCGGTGCTTCTGAGCACAGATACGCAGTATTTT. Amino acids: CASSRGVAVLLSTDTQYF.

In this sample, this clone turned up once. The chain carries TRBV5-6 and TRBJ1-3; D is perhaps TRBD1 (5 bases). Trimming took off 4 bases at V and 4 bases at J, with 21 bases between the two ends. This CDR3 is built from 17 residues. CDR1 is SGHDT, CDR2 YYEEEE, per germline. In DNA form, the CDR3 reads TGTGCCAGCAGCCCACTGCCCGGCCAGGGCGGAGGAAACACCATATATTTT. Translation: CASSPLPGQGGGNTIYF.

In DNA, the CDR3 is TGTGCCAGCAGCATGAGGGACAGGGGGATTGAGCAGTTCTTC. Residues: CASSMRDRGIEQFF. The chain combines TRBV11-3 with TRBJ2-1; 11 bases map to TRBD1. The germline gives CDR1 SGHNT, CDR2 YENEEA. V trimming: 5 bases; J trimming: 9 bases; junction bases outside the gene matches: 6. CDR3 length: 14 residues.

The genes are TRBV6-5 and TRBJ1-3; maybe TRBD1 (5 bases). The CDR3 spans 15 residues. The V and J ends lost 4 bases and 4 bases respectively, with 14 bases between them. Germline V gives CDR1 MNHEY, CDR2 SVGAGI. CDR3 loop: CASSFGGRAGNTIYF. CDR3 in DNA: TGTGCCAGCAGTTTTGGGGGGAGGGCGGGAAACACCATATATTTT.

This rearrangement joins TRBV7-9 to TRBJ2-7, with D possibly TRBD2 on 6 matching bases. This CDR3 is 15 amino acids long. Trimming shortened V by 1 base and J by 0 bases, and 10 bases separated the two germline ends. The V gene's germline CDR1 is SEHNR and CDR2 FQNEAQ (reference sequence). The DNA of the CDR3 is TGTGCCAGCAGCTTAGGGACTACTTACTCCTACGAGCAGTACTTC. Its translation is CASSLGTTYSYEQYF.

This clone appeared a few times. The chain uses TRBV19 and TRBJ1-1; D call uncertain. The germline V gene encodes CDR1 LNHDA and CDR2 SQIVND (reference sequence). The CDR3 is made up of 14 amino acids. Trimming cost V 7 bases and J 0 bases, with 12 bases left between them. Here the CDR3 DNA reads TGTGCCAGTATTCCTACTCGGTTGAACACTGAAGCTTTCTTT. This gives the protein CASIPTRLNTEAFF.

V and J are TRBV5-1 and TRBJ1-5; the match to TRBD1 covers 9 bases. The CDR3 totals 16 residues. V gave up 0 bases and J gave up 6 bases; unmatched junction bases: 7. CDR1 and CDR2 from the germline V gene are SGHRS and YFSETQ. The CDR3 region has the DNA TGCGCCAGCAGCTTGGATGGACAGGGGCAGAGTCAGCCCCAGCATTTT. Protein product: CASSLDGQGQSQPQHF.

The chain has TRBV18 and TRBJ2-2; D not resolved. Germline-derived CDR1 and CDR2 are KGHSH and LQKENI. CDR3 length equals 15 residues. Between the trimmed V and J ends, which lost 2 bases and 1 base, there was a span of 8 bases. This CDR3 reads CASSPFEENTGELFF. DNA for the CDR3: TGTGCCAGCTCACCATTTGAGGAGAACACCGGGGAGCTGTTTTTT. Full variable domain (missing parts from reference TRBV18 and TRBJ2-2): NAGVMQNPRHLVRRRGQEARLRCSPMKGHSHVYWYRQLPEEGLKFMVYLQKENIIDESGMPKERFSAEFPKEGPSILRIQQVVRGDSAAYFCASSPFEENTGELFFGEGSRLTVL.

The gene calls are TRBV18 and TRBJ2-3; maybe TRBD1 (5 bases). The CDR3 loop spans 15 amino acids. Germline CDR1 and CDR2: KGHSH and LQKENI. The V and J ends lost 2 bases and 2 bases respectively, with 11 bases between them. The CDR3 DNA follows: TGTGCCAGCTCACCAAGGGGCAGGACCACAGATACGCAGTATTTT. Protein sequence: CASSPRGRTTDTQYF.

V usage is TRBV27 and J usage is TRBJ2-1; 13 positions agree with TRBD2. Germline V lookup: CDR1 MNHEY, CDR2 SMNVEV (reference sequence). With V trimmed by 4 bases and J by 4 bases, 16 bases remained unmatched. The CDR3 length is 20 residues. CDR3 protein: CASSSFLFGQTSGRYNEQFF. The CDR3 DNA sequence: TGTGCCAGCAGTTCATTCCTCTTCGGCCAGACTAGCGGGAGGTACAATGAGCAGTTCTTC.

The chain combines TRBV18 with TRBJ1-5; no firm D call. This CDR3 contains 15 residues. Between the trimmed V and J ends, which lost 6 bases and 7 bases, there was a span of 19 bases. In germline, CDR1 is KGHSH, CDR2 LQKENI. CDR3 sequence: CASSPRVNGIQPQHF. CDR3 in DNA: TGTGCCAGCTCCCCTCGGGTGAATGGTATCCAGCCCCAGCATTTT.